The 6 T cell receptor beta chains in this list originate from one sample, sequenced in a study of blood T cell repertoires in COVID-19. The table came from immunoSEQ multiplex PCR; TCRdb's copy has only in-frame clones and leaves some out. The table records tens of thousands of clones, around 87% of them present only once. The specimen sequenced was peripheral blood. These receptors were obtained from a woman aged 55-70 years with COVID-19, enrolled during active disease.

This clone has a handful of counts. The chain employs TRBV3-1 (or the pseudogene TRBV3-2) and TRBJ2-7, with 11 bases fitting TRBD2. Germline values: CDR1 LGHDT, CDR2 YNNKEL (reference sequence). CDR3 length: 16 amino acids. Germline trimming cut 0 bases from V and 4 bases from J; bases unmatched to any gene: 5. The CDR3 sequence is CASSQDWASGRYEQYF. CDR3 nucleotide sequence: TGTGCCAGCAGCCAAGATTGGGCTAGCGGGAGGTACGAGCAGTACTTC.

The chain is built from TRBV10-3 and TRBJ1-5, with D unresolved. This CDR3 has 14 amino acids. Trimming stripped 1 base from V and 6 bases from J, with 10 bases between. Germline loops: CDR1 ENHRY, CDR2 SYGVKD. For the CDR3, the DNA is TGTGCCATCAGTGAGTTGGGAGGAGGTCAGCCCCAGCATTTT. Protein product: CAISELGGGQPQHF.

The V and J genes are TRBV20-1 and TRBJ2-5; TRBD1 matches 11 bases. The CDR3 sequence is 14 residues long. Trimming removed 5 bases from V and 5 bases from J; junction bases left unmatched: 7. Germline lookup yields CDR1 DFQATT and CDR2 SNEGSKA (reference sequence). In DNA, the CDR3 is TGCAGTGCTGGTGGACAGGGGGCGGCGGAGACCCAGTACTTC. Encoded protein: CSAGGQGAAETQYF.

The J gene is TRBJ2-3, the V gene TRBV19; D not certain. The CDR3 length is 14 residues. Trimming pared 6 bases from V and 2 bases from J, leaving 12 bases between. Germline CDR1 reads LNHDA; CDR2 reads SQIVND (reference sequence). CDR3 in amino acids: CASRPEAATDTQYF. In nucleotides, the CDR3 is TGTGCCAGTAGGCCTGAGGCTGCCACAGATACGCAGTATTTT.

CDR3 loop: CASSQYGVAGGFYNEQFF. The CDR3 nucleotides are TGTGCCAGCAGCCAATACGGGGTAGCGGGAGGGTTCTACAATGAGCAGTTCTTC. V gene TRBV4-2 combines with J gene TRBJ2-1; 11 nucleotides agree with TRBD2. The CDR3 loop spans 18 amino acids. V was pared by 2 bases and J by 3 bases, with 9 bases of the junction left unmatched. Germline loops: CDR1 LGHNA, CDR2 YNFKEQ.

This chain joins TRBV25-1 and TRBJ2-7; TRBD2 agrees at 8 bases. The germline CDR1 and CDR2 sequences are MGHDK and SYGVNS. J lost 5 bases, V lost 4 bases, and 13 bases had no gene match. This CDR3 region has 16 residues. The CDR3 DNA reads as TGTGCCAGCAGTGTAAGGGGTAGCGGGATAGAACACGAGCAGTACTTC. Amino acid sequence: CASSVRGSGIEHEQYF.